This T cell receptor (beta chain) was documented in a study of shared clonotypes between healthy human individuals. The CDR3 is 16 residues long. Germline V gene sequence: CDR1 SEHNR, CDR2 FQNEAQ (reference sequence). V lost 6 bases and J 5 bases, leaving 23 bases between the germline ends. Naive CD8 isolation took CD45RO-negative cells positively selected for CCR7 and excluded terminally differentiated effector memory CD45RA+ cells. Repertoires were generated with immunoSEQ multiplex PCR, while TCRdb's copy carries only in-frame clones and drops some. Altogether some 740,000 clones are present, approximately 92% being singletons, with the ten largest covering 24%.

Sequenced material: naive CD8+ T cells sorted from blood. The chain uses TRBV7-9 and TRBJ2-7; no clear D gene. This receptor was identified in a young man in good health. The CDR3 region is CASSTTAASLSNEQYF. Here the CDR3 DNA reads TGTGCCAGCAGTACGACGGCGGCTTCCCTGAGTAACGAGCAGTACTTC.